The 29 T cell receptor beta chains listed next were all sequenced from one sample in a study of T-cell reconstitution after alpha-beta-depleted transplantation in children. It was with unique molecular identifiers that the TCRbeta library was prepared. A single record per CDR3 protein comes from TCRdb applying MiXCR to the PCR reads. The sample lists 360,000 or so distinct CDR3 sequences, approximately 20% occurring once. Here the sequenced sample was PBMCs from the stem cell graft donor, taken from the stem cell graft. The source of these receptors is a human donor who donated a stem cell graft to a child with acute myeloid leukemia.

There are a few counts of this clonotype. The chain uses TRBV12-3 or TRBV12-4 and TRBJ2-1; D perhaps matches TRBD2 (6 bases). The CDR3 is made up of 15 amino acids. V was cut by 3 bases and J by 4 bases, with 13 bases left in between. The DNA of the CDR3 is TGTGCCAGCAGTTTCGGGACTCCCAGTTACAATGAGCAGTTCTTC. It specifies CASSFGTPSYNEQFF.

The J gene is TRBJ2-5, the V gene TRBV7-7, with TRBD2 matching 8 bases. CDR3 length equals 14 residues. Germline trimming cut 4 bases from V and 5 bases from J; bases unmatched to any gene: 6. The germline V gene encodes CDR1 SSHAT and CDR2 FNYEAQ (reference sequence). CDR3 residues: CASSSLSGIETQYF. The CDR3 region has the DNA TGTGCCAGCAGCTCCCTTAGCGGGATCGAGACCCAGTACTTC.

The sample holds many counts of this clonotype. The DNA of the CDR3 is TGCAGTGCTAGGGACAACTCCTACGAGCAGTACTTC. Translating gives CSARDNSYEQYF. J is TRBJ2-7 and V is TRBV20-1, with D perhaps TRBD1 (5 bases). This CDR3 spans 12 amino acids. From germline, CDR1 is DFQATT and CDR2 SNEGSKA (reference sequence). V shed 3 bases and J shed 0 bases, with 6 bases lying between them.

This clonotype was observed many times. This chain links TRBV24-1 with TRBJ2-3; the D call may be TRBD1 or TRBD2 (5 bases each). CDR1 and CDR2 from the germline V gene are KGHDR and SFDVKD. V lost 6 bases to trimming and J lost 0 bases, with 9 bases between them. The CDR3 sequence is 14 residues long. Here the CDR3 reads CATSRGGSTDTQYF. CDR3 nucleotide sequence: TGTGCCACCAGTCGGGGCGGGAGCACAGATACGCAGTATTTT.

This clonotype has ten or more counts. A junction end diverges from the germline sequence, so it may reflect a read error. CDR3 region: CSAGDRAYNSPLHF. The CDR3 region has the DNA TGCAGTGCTGGAGACAGGGCCTATAATTCACCCCTCCACTTT. The chain carries TRBV20-1 and TRBJ1-6; TRBD1 matches 7 bases. The CDR3 loop spans 14 amino acids. Looked up from germline, CDR1 is DFQATT and CDR2 is SNEGSKA (reference sequence).

There are a few counts of this clonotype. The chain joins TRBV4-2 to TRBJ2-4; D remains unclear. The CDR3 sequence is 11 residues long. Germline lookup yields CDR1 LGHNA and CDR2 YNFKEQ. With 5 bases removed from V and 7 bases from J, the gap between germline ends came to 6 bases. In nucleotides, the CDR3 is TGTGCCAGCAGCGCCCTCAACATTCAGTACTTC. Protein: CASSALNIQYF.

This clonotype has a count of ten or more. This chain uses TRBV12-3 or TRBV12-4 with TRBJ1-1; possibly TRBD1 for D (6 bases). V was trimmed by 5 bases and J by 6 bases, leaving 16 bases between them. The CDR3 runs to 14 residues. The CDR3 DNA is TGTGCCAGCAGTCCGGAACAGGGTATGGCTGAAGCTTTCTTT. It yields the protein CASSPEQGMAEAFF.

The chain is built from TRBV24-1 and TRBJ2-1, with D tentatively TRBD2 (6 bases). The CDR3 extends over 16 amino acids. The V end lost 2 bases, the J end lost 1 base, and 11 bases lay between the germline ends. Germline V gene data show CDR1 as KGHDR and CDR2 as SFDVKD. The CDR3 DNA follows: TGTGCCACCAGTGATTACGGGGGAAATTCCTACAATGAGCAGTTCTTC. Its translation is CATSDYGGNSYNEQFF.

The genes are TRBV7-9 and TRBJ2-6, with D perhaps matching TRBD1 (5 bases). There are 16 residues in the CDR3. V gave up 5 bases and J gave up 0 bases, with 11 bases separating them. Per the germline V gene, CDR1 is SEHNR and CDR2 is FQNEAQ (reference sequence). The CDR3 here is CASSQGPNSGANVLTF. The CDR3 DNA follows: TGTGCCAGCAGCCAGGGCCCTAACTCTGGGGCCAACGTCCTGACTTTC.

The table lists this clonotype with a few counts. The genes are TRBV28 and TRBJ2-1; no clear D. The CDR3 loop spans 10 amino acids. Per germline, CDR1 MDHEN and CDR2 SYDVKM. V was shortened by 8 bases and J by 15 bases, with 14 bases between the two germline ends. CDR3 sequence (DNA): TGTGCCAGCGGCCCGGTCACGCCGTTCTTC. Its translation: CASGPVTPFF.

V and J are TRBV20-1 and TRBJ2-7; the match to TRBD1 covers 8 bases. Germline CDR1 and CDR2: DFQATT and SNEGSKA (reference sequence). V was pared by 7 bases and J by 0 bases, with 5 bases of the junction left unmatched. The CDR3 covers 13 residues. This chain's CDR3 is CSVTQGVSYEQYF. CDR3 coding DNA: TGCAGTGTTACACAGGGGGTCTCCTACGAGCAGTACTTC.

The J gene is TRBJ2-2, the V gene TRBV28; TRBD2 aligns across 7 bases. Germline CDR1 and CDR2: MDHEN and SYDVKM. Losses at the gene ends were 3 bases for V and 10 bases for J; bases not matched to a gene: 5. CDR3 size: 13 residues. The CDR3: CASSLAGAEELFF. DNA for the CDR3: TGTGCCAGCAGTTTGGCGGGAGCTGAGGAGCTGTTTTTT.

The gene calls are TRBV28 and TRBJ2-1; TRBD1 matches 9 bases. The germline CDR1 and CDR2 sequences are MDHEN and SYDVKM. The CDR3 totals 17 residues. Trimming at V came to 4 bases and at J to 9 bases, leaving 16 bases not matched to a gene. The CDR3 sequence: CASSSYRADRGGGEQFF. The CDR3 nucleotides read TGTGCCAGCAGTTCTTACAGAGCGGACAGGGGAGGCGGTGAGCAGTTCTTC.

This clonotype was seen a few times. The chain has TRBV29-1 and TRBJ1-1, with D unresolved. The germline CDR1 and CDR2 sequences are SQVTM and ANQGSEA. This CDR3 comprises 11 residues. Trimming took 1 base from V and 7 from J, leaving 7 bases between them. The CDR3 is CSVEVSGEAFF. CDR3 bases: TGCAGCGTTGAAGTTTCCGGTGAAGCTTTCTTT.

This clonotype occurred a few times. The chain uses TRBV19 and TRBJ1-2; D unresolved. In germline, CDR1 is LNHDA, CDR2 SQIVND (reference sequence). Deletions cut 0 bases from V and 1 base from J, with 3 bases between. This CDR3 is 13 amino acids long. The CDR3 region is CASSIDLNYGYTF. DNA of the CDR3: TGTGCCAGTAGTATAGACCTTAACTATGGCTACACCTTC. Using reference TRBV19 and TRBJ1-2 for the parts outside the CDR3, the full variable domain is DGGITQSPKYLFRKEGQNVTLSCEQNLNHDAMYWYRQDPGQGLRLIYYSQIVNDFQKGDIAEGYSVSREKKESFPLTVTSAQKNPTAFYLCASSIDLNYGYTFGSGTRLTVV.

The chain employs TRBV4-3 and TRBJ2-7; 7 nucleotides agree with TRBD1. Germline lookup yields CDR1 LGHNA and CDR2 YSLEER. Unmatched junction bases numbered 7, after V lost 0 bases and J lost 2 bases. The length of the CDR3 is 16 residues. The CDR3 DNA reads TGCGCCAGCAGCCAAGATTCCCGACAGGGAGCCTACGAGCAGTACTTC. This gives the protein CASSQDSRQGAYEQYF.

This clonotype was detected only a few times. V and J are TRBV5-6 and TRBJ2-3; D unresolved. The length of the CDR3 is 15 residues. V lost 4 bases, J lost 1 base, and 13 bases lay in between. Germline V CDR1 and CDR2: SGHDT, YYEEEE. CDR3 protein: CASSRFGDGTDTQYF. In nucleotides, the CDR3 is TGTGCCAGCAGCCGTTTTGGGGATGGCACAGATACGCAGTATTTT.

This clonotype was observed a few times. V usage is TRBV5-1 and J usage is TRBJ2-7, with D unclear. The V end lost 1 base, the J end lost 0 bases, and 8 bases lay between the germline ends. The germline gives CDR1 SGHRS, CDR2 YFSETQ. The CDR3 totals 14 residues. The CDR3 coding sequence is TGCGCCAGCAGCTTGACAGCCATCTCCTACGAGCAGTACTTC. It is translated as CASSLTAISYEQYF.

This clonotype showed up many times. The V call is TRBV5-1, the J call TRBJ2-2; D call uncertain. Germline V gene lookup returns CDR1 SGHRS and CDR2 YFSETQ. V lost 0 bases to trimming and J lost 0 bases, with 9 bases between them. This CDR3 contains 16 residues. CDR3 amino acids: CASSLVTVPNTGELFF. Here the CDR3 DNA reads TGCGCCAGCAGCTTGGTCACGGTCCCGAACACCGGGGAGCTGTTTTTT.

This clonotype has at least ten counts. The V call is TRBV20-1, the J call TRBJ2-7; D not resolved. CDR1 and CDR2 from the germline V gene are DFQATT and SNEGSKA (reference sequence). V lost 3 bases to trimming and J lost 0 bases, with 9 bases between them. The CDR3 loop spans 13 amino acids. This CDR3 is CSASWSSSYEQYF. The CDR3 nucleotides read TGCAGTGCTAGTTGGTCCAGCTCCTACGAGCAGTACTTC.

This chain links TRBV5-1 with TRBJ2-1; a possible D gene is TRBD2 (6 bases). The germline CDR1 and CDR2 sequences are SGHRS and YFSETQ. Deletions cut 5 bases from V and 7 bases from J, with 13 bases between. The CDR3 spans 13 residues. This CDR3 is CASSLAGRNEQFF. The CDR3 DNA is TGCGCCAGCAGTCTGGCGGGAAGGAATGAGCAGTTCTTC. Using reference TRBV5-1 and TRBJ2-1 for the parts outside the CDR3, the full variable domain is KAGVTQTPRYLIKTRGQQVTLSCSPISGHRSVSWYQQTPGQGLQFLFEYFSETQRNKGNFPGRFSGRQFSNSRSEMNVSTLELGDSALYLCASSLAGRNEQFFGPGTRLTVL.

This chain joins TRBV20-1 and TRBJ2-1; TRBD2 matches at 14 bases. CDR3 length: 19 amino acids. Per the germline V gene, CDR1 is DFQATT and CDR2 is SNEGSKA (reference sequence). The ends lost 6 bases at V and 4 bases at J; junction bases unmatched: 17. DNA for the CDR3: TGCAGTGCCATATCCGGGGGACTAGCGGGGGAAAACTATTACAATGAGCAGTTCTTC. This sequence encodes CSAISGGLAGENYYNEQFF.

J is TRBJ2-7 and V is TRBV24-1; possibly TRBD1 or TRBD2 for D (5 bases each). CDR3 size: 15 residues. Trimming removed 8 bases at V and 2 bases at J, with 18 bases between. In germline, CDR1 is KGHDR, CDR2 SFDVKD. The CDR3 DNA follows: TGTGCCACCATCCCGAGGGGACCCAAAACCTACGAGCAGTACTTC. Translated: CATIPRGPKTYEQYF.

The chain is built from TRBV7-8 and TRBJ1-6; D might be TRBD1 (5 bases). The CDR3 is made up of 15 amino acids. Germline lookup yields CDR1 SGHVS and CDR2 FQNEAQ. V dropped 1 base and J dropped 7 bases, with 11 bases sitting between them. The CDR3 bases are TGTGCCAGCAGCTTAGGGGGCAGGGACAATTCACCCCTCCACTTT. This sequence encodes CASSLGGRDNSPLHF.

This clonotype has a handful of counts. The gene calls are TRBV20-1 and TRBJ2-7; 10 nucleotides agree with TRBD2. Germline V gives CDR1 DFQATT, CDR2 SNEGSKA (reference sequence). V gave up 1 base and J gave up 1 base; unmatched junction bases: 1. This CDR3 spans 14 amino acids. CDR3 in amino acids: CSARVSGRSYEQYF. The CDR3 bases are TGCAGTGCTAGAGTTAGCGGGAGGTCCTACGAGCAGTACTTC.

This chain uses TRBV12-3 or TRBV12-4 with TRBJ2-5, with 9 bases identical to TRBD1. This CDR3 contains 16 residues. J gave up 1 base and V 0 bases, and 3 bases lay outside the gene matches. CDR3 DNA: TGTGCCAGCAGTTTAGCGCTGGGACAGGGCCAAGAGACCCAGTACTTC. This translates into CASSLALGQGQETQYF.

The V call is TRBV3-1, the J call TRBJ1-3; no firm D call. The V and J ends lost 5 bases and 6 bases respectively, with 8 bases between them. Per the germline V gene, CDR1 is LGHDT and CDR2 is YNNKEL (reference sequence). CDR3 length: 12 amino acids. The CDR3 DNA reads as TGTGCCAGCAGCGCCAAACCAAACACCATATATTTT. Translated, it gives CASSAKPNTIYF.

This clonotype was counted only a few times. J is TRBJ2-5 and V is TRBV7-9; D is possibly TRBD1 or TRBD2 (7 bases each). V was pared by 3 bases and J by 4 bases, with 15 bases between. Germline-derived CDR1 and CDR2 are SEHNR and FQNEAQ (reference sequence). The CDR3 covers 15 residues. CDR3 region: CASSFSARGGETQYF. The CDR3 DNA reads as TGTGCCAGCAGCTTCTCGGCCAGGGGGGGAGAGACCCAGTACTTC.

This sequence joins TRBV7-2 and TRBJ2-7, with 8 bases that match TRBD1. CDR1 is SGHTA and CDR2 is FQGNSA in the germline V gene. V gave up 4 bases and J gave up 4 bases; unmatched junction bases: 12. This CDR3 is 16 amino acids long. CDR3 in DNA: TGTGCCAGCAGCTCTATGCGCGCAGGGGGCAGGTACGAGCAGTACTTC. It yields the protein CASSSMRAGGRYEQYF.